This T cell receptor (beta chain) was observed in a study of T cell repertoires in cytomegalovirus infection. Study context: Public TCR beta signatures marked donors with CMV infection and the matching HLA.

TCRdb re-called the reads with MiXCR, one entry per CDR3 protein. The sample includes 300,000 to 400,000 distinct CDR3 sequences, roughly 18% of them seen just once. The table lists this clonotype with many counts. Looked up from germline, CDR1 is SGHTA and CDR2 is FQGNSA. V was trimmed by 4 bases and J by 6 bases, leaving 12 bases between them. The CDR3 consists of 14 residues. This clonotype originated in a human donor in good health (CMV status not recorded). Some clones in this sample may be carry-over from other donors' samples. This chain uses TRBV7-2 with TRBJ2-2; D is ambiguous. The source material was PBMCs. The CDR3 coding sequence is TGTGCCAGCAGCTACGCCAGGTCTGCCGGGGAGCTGTTTTTT. It specifies CASSYARSAGELFF. The variable domain in full, completed from reference TRBV7-2 and TRBJ2-2, reads GAGVSQSPSNKVTEKGKDVELRCDPISGHTALYWYRQSLGQGLEFLIYFQGNSAPDKSGLPSDRFSAERTGGSVSTLTIQRTQQEDSAVYLCASSYARSAGELFFGEGSRLTVL.